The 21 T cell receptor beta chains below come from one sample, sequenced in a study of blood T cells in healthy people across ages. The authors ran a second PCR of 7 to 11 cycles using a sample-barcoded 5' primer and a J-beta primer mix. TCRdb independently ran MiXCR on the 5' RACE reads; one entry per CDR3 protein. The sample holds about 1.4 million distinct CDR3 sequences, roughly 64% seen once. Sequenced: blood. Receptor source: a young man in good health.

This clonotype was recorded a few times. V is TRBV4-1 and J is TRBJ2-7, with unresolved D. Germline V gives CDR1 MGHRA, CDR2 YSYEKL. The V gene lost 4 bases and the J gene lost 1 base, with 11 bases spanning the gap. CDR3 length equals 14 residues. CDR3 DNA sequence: TGCGCCAGCAGCCCCGACCTGGGTTCCTACGAGCAGTACTTC. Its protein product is CASSPDLGSYEQYF.

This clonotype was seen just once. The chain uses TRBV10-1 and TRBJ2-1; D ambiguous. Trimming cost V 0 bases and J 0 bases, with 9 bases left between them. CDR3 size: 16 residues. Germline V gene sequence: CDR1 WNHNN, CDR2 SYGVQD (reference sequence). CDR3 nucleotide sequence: TGCGCCAGCAGTGAGTCGAGAGGTCTCTCCTACAATGAGCAGTTCTTC. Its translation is CASSESRGLSYNEQFF.

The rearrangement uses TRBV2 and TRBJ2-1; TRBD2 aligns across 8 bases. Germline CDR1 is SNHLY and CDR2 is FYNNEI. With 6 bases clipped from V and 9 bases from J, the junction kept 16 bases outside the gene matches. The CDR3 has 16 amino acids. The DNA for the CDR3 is TGTGCCAGCAGCGCAGGGACGACTAGCGTTTGGTGTGAGCAGTTCTTC. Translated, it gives CASSAGTTSVWCEQFF.

The CDR3 loop is CASSQWWGLGEKLFF. The CDR3 nucleotides read TGCGCCAGCAGCCAATGGTGGGGGCTAGGGGAAAAACTGTTTTTT. V usage is TRBV4-3 and J usage is TRBJ1-4, with TRBD1 as a possible D gene (6 bases). V was cut by 2 bases and J by 8 bases, with 15 bases left in between. The CDR3 length is 15 residues. Germline V gene lookup returns CDR1 LGHNA and CDR2 YSLEER.

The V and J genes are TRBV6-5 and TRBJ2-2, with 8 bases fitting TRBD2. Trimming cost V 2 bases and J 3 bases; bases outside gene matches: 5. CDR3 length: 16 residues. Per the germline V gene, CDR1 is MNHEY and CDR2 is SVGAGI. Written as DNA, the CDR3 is TGTGCCAGCAGTTACGTAGCGGGAAAGTACACCGGGGAGCTGTTTTTT. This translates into CASSYVAGKYTGELFF.

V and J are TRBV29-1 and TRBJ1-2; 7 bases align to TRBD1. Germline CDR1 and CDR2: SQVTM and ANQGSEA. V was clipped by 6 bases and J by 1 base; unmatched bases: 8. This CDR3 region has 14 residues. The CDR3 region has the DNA TGCAGCGTCGAACGGACAGGTTTTAACTATGGCTACACCTTC. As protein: CSVERTGFNYGYTF.

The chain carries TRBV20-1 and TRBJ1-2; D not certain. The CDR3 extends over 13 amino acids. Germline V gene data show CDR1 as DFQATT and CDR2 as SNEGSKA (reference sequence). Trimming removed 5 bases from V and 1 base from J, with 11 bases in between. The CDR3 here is CSADPRNNYGYTF. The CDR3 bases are TGCAGTGCTGACCCCCGAAATAACTATGGCTACACCTTC.

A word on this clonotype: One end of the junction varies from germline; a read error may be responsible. The CDR3 coding sequence is TGTGCCAGCAGCTTAAACAGGGATTCACCCCCCCACTTT. It translates to CASSLNRDSPPHF. The chain employs TRBV7-9 and TRBJ1-6; D might be TRBD1 (6 bases). The CDR3 runs to 13 residues. Germline CDR1 is SEHNR and CDR2 is FQNEAQ (reference sequence).

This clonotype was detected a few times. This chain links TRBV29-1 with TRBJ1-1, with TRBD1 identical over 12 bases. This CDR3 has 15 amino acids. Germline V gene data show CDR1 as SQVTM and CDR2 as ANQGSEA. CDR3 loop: CSEKGQGAGNTEAFF. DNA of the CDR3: TGCAGTGAGAAGGGACAGGGGGCGGGGAACACTGAAGCTTTCTTT.

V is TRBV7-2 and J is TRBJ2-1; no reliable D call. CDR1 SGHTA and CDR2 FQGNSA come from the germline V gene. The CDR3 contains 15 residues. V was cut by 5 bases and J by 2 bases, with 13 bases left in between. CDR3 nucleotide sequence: TGTGCCAGCAGCCCGGCCCGCTTAACCTACAATGAGCAGTTCTTC. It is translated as CASSPARLTYNEQFF. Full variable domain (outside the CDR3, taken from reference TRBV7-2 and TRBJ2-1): GAGVSQSPSNKVTEKGKDVELRCDPISGHTALYWYRQSLGQGLEFLIYFQGNSAPDKSGLPSDRFSAERTGGSVSTLTIQRTQQEDSAVYLCASSPARLTYNEQFFGPGTRLTVL.

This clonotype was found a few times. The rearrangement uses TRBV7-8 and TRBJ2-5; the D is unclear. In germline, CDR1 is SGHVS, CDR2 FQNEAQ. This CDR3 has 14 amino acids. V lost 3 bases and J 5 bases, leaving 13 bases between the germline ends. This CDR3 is CASSFEVYAETQYF. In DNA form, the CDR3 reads TGTGCCAGCAGCTTCGAGGTTTATGCCGAGACCCAGTACTTC.

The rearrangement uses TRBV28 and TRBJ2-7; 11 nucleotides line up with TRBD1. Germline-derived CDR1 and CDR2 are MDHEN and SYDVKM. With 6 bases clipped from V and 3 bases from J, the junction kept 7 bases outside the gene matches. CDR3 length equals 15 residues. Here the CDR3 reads CASSPPGQGDYEQYF. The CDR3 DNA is TGTGCCAGCAGCCCCCCGGGACAGGGGGACTACGAGCAGTACTTC.

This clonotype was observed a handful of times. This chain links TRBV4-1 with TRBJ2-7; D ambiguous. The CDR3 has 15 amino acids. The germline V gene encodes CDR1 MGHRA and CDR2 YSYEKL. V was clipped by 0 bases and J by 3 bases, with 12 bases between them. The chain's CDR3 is CASSQEPLVYYEQYF. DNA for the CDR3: TGCGCCAGCAGCCAAGAACCTCTGGTGTACTACGAGCAGTACTTC.

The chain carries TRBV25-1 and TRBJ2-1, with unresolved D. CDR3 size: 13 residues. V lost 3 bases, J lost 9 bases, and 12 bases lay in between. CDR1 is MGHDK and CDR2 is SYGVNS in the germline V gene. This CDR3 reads CASSDLTSVEQFF. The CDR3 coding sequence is TGTGCCAGCAGTGATCTTACGTCAGTTGAGCAGTTCTTC.

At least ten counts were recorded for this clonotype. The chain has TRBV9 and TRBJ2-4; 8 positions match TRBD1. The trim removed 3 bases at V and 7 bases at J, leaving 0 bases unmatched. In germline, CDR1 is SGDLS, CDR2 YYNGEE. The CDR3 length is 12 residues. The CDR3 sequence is CASSGQGNIQYF. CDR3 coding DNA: TGTGCCAGCAGCGGACAGGGGAACATTCAGTACTTC.

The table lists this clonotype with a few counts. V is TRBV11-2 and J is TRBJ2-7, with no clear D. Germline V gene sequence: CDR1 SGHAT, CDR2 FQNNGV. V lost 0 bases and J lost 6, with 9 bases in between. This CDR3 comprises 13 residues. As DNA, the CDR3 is TGTGCCAGCAGCTTAGATCAATGGGCCGAGCAGTACTTC. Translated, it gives CASSLDQWAEQYF.

DNA of the CDR3: TGTGCCAGCAGCGAAACGAGAATTGGGGGCTACACCTTC. Its protein product is CASSETRIGGYTF. V is TRBV11-2 and J is TRBJ1-2, with D uncertain. The CDR3 spans 13 residues. Germline loops: CDR1 SGHAT, CDR2 FQNNGV. V was pared by 5 bases and J by 8 bases, with 15 bases between.

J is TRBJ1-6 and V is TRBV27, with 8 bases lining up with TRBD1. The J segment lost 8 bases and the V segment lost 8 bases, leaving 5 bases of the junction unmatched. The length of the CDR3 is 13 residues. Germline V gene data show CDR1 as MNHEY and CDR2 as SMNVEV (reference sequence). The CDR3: CASGQGVDSPLHF. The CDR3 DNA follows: TGTGCCAGCGGACAGGGAGTTGATTCACCCCTCCACTTT.

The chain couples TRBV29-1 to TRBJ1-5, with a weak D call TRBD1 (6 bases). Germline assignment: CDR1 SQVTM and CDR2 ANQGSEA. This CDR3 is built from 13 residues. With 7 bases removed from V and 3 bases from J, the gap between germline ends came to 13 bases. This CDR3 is CSALGGFNQPQHF. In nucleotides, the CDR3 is TGCAGCGCCCTCGGGGGCTTCAATCAGCCCCAGCATTTT.

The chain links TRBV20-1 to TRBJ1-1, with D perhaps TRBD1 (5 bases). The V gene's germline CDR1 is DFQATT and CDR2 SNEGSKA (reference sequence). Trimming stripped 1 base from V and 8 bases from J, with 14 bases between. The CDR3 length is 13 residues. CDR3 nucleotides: TGCAGTGCTAGAGTGTGGGGGTCCTACGAAGCTTTCTTT. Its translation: CSARVWGSYEAFF.

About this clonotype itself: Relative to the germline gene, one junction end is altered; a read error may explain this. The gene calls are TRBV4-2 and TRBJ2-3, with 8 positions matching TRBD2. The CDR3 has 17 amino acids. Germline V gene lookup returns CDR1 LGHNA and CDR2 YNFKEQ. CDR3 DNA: TGTGCCAGCAGCCAAGCGGACGGGGGGGACCCCACAGGTACGCAGTATTTT. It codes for CASSQADGGDPTGTQYF.